This passage covers 7 T cell receptor beta chains from one sample sequenced in a study of CD8+ T cells in alopecia areata. TCR sequencing used cDNA made by reverse transcription of extracted RNA. The repertoire was sequenced with immunoSEQ multiplex PCR; TCRdb's copy has only in-frame clones and lacks some. The sample shows about 250,000 clones, 45% to 70% of them seen only once. Treatment reported: oral pan-JAK inhibitor, 5-10 mg twice daily. This material consisted of CD4+ T cells sorted from blood, taken around week 53, from a patient treated with tofacitinib. These receptors all stem from a human donor with alopecia areata.

This clone was counted a few times. V and J are TRBV6-6 and TRBJ2-1; 10 nucleotides match TRBD2. The V gene end was trimmed by 6 bases and the J gene end by 9 bases; junction bases not matched to a gene: 14. The CDR3 extends over 16 amino acids. The germline gives CDR1 MNHNY, CDR2 SVGAGI (reference sequence). CDR3 region: CASRPSGLASIGEQFF. The DNA for the CDR3 is TGTGCCAGCAGACCCTCGGGACTAGCGTCGATTGGTGAGCAGTTCTTC.

This clone was found once. This sequence joins TRBV2 and TRBJ1-2, with TRBD1 matching over 8 bases. The V segment lost 3 bases and the J segment 7 bases; nucleotides outside the gene matches: 4. In germline, CDR1 is SNHLY, CDR2 FYNNEI. The CDR3 length is 13 residues. The CDR3 reads CASSEQGAGGYTF. DNA for the CDR3: TGTGCCAGCAGTGAGCAGGGGGCGGGTGGCTACACCTTC.

In this sample, this clone turned up a few times. V and J are TRBV19 and TRBJ2-7; 10 nucleotides match TRBD1. CDR3 length equals 14 residues. Trimming at V came to 5 bases and at J to 7 bases, leaving 8 bases not matched to a gene. Looked up from germline, CDR1 is LNHDA and CDR2 is SQIVND (reference sequence). CDR3 in amino acids: CASSGGQGPREQYF. The CDR3 nucleotides are TGTGCCAGTAGTGGGGGACAGGGGCCCAGGGAGCAGTACTTC.

This clone was seen a handful of times. At the DNA level, this CDR3 is encoded by other sequences in the same sample as well. The chain joins TRBV6-5 to TRBJ1-1; no clear D gene. CDR1 is MNHEY and CDR2 is SVGAGI in the germline V gene. CDR3 size: 13 residues. V lost 0 bases, J lost 0 bases, and 2 bases lay in between. CDR3: CASSYSLNTEAFF. CDR3 nucleotides: TGTGCCAGCAGTTACTCGCTGAACACTGAAGCTTTCTTT.

The chain recombines TRBV30 with TRBJ2-2; D unclear. Germline assignment: CDR1 GTSNPN and CDR2 SVGIG (reference sequence). The CDR3 totals 12 residues. The ends were cut back, 0 bases at V and 7 bases at J, with 6 bases in the middle. CDR3 bases: TGTGCCTGGAGTGTACACCTCGGGGAGCTGTTTTTT. Translated: CAWSVHLGELFF.

The chain has TRBV7-9 and TRBJ1-1; no reliable D call. Per the germline V gene, CDR1 is SEHNR and CDR2 is FQNEAQ (reference sequence). The CDR3 is 13 amino acids. V shed 5 bases and J shed 4 bases, with 11 bases lying between them. CDR3 sequence reads: CASSLQKSTEAFF. In nucleotides, the CDR3 is TGTGCCAGCAGCCTTCAGAAGAGCACTGAAGCTTTCTTT. Supplemented by reference TRBV7-9 and TRBJ1-1, the full variable domain reads DTGVSQNPRHKITKRGQNVTFRCDPISEHNRLYWYRQTLGQGPEFLTYFQNEAQLEKSRLLSDRFSAERPKGSFSTLEIQRTEQGDSAMYLCASSLQKSTEAFFGQGTRLTVV.

The genes are TRBV7-2 and TRBJ2-1; 8 bases map to TRBD2. The germline V gene encodes CDR1 SGHTA and CDR2 FQGNSA. The CDR3 is 15 amino acids. V was clipped by 1 base and J by 10 bases; unmatched bases: 9. The CDR3: CASSLVYQPSGEQFF. The CDR3 DNA reads as TGTGCCAGCAGCTTAGTCTACCAGCCTAGCGGGGAGCAGTTCTTC. Combining the CDR3 with reference TRBV7-2 and TRBJ2-1 gives the whole variable domain GAGVSQSPSNKVTEKGKDVELRCDPISGHTALYWYRQSLGQGLEFLIYFQGNSAPDKSGLPSDRFSAERTGGSVSTLTIQRTQQEDSAVYLCASSLVYQPSGEQFFGPGTRLTVL.